This TCR beta chain was documented in a study of control samples from healthy donors and cancer patients. Deletions cut 4 bases from V and 2 bases from J, with 5 bases between. Per germline, CDR1 MGHDK and CDR2 SYGVNS. The CDR3 spans 12 residues. Clones were read by immunoSEQ multiplex PCR, and TCRdb kept only the in-frame ones, dropping some. This table has 80,000 or so clones, approximately 94% appearing once. The origin of this receptor is a woman aged 40-49 years in good health. The J gene is TRBJ2-5, the V gene TRBV25-1; D remains ambiguous. The sequencing sample was made of blood. CDR3 DNA sequence: TGTGCCAGCAGTGGGCAGCAAGAGACCCAGTACTTC. This codes for CASSGQQETQYF. Using reference TRBV25-1 and TRBJ2-5 for the parts outside the CDR3, the full variable domain is EADIYQTPRYLVIGTGKKITLECSQTMGHDKMYWYQQDPGMELHLIHYSYGVNSTEKGDLSSESTVSRIRTEHFPLTLESARPSHTSQYLCASSGQQETQYFGPGTRLLVL.